This TCR beta chain was retrieved from a study of shared clonotypes between healthy human individuals. About the research overall: Each donor's CD8 memory used one plate, CD8 naive two, each CD4 subset three.

Repertoires were generated with immunoSEQ multiplex PCR, while TCRdb's copy carries only in-frame clones and drops some. The table lists more than 2 million clones, 85% to 95% of them singletons. Trimming removed 6 bases from V and 6 bases from J; junction bases left unmatched: 7. Germline loops: CDR1 SNHLY, CDR2 FYNNEI. The CDR3 consists of 14 residues. V and J are TRBV2 and TRBJ2-2; TRBD1 matches at 7 bases. The clonotype originates from a man between 18 and 35 years old in good health. Specimen: naive CD4+ T cells sorted from blood. Subset meaning: CD45RA+ positively selected. The CDR3, as DNA: TGTGCCAGCAGAAGGGACAGTCAGGCCGGGGAGCTGTTTTTT. Amino acids: CASRRDSQAGELFF. The variable domain in full, completed from reference TRBV2 and TRBJ2-2, reads EPEVTQTPSHQVTQMGQEVILRCVPISNHLYFYWYRQILGQKVEFLVSFYNNEISEKSEIFDDQFSVERPDGSNFTLKIRSTKLEDSAMYFCASRRDSQAGELFFGEGSRLTVL.